This T cell receptor beta chain came from a study of technical replicates of blood from four donors. The germline V and J ends were trimmed by 1 base and 1 base, with 8 bases remaining between them. The germline V gene has CDR1 LNHDA and CDR2 SQIVND (reference sequence). The CDR3 consists of 14 residues. Assay: immunoSEQ multiplex PCR; the TCRdb copy retains only in-frame clones and omits some. The data contain over 80,000 clones, around 96% of them seen just once; the ten biggest clones take up under 0.45%. The chain recombines TRBV19 with TRBJ2-7, with unresolved D. The receptor was isolated from a human donor in good health. The sequencing input was T cells isolated from PBMCs. CDR3: CASSIVGSSYEQYF. CDR3 nucleotides: TGTGCCAGTAGTATAGTGGGCAGTTCCTACGAGCAGTACTTC.